Sequencing of this TCR beta chain was carried out in a study of graft-versus-host responses after intestinal transplantation. On the study more broadly: Recipients were given multivisceral, liver-intestinal, or isolated intestinal transplants.

Trimming pared 4 bases from V and 0 bases from J, leaving 7 bases between. This CDR3 is built from 15 residues. CDR1 and CDR2 from the germline V gene are SGHVS and FNYEAQ. Concerning this clone itself: Its antigen remains unknown.

The protocol was immunoSEQ multiplex PCR, while the TCRdb copy is restricted to in-frame clones and leaves out a portion. This repertoire shows around 12,000 clones, 80% to 95% found once; its top ten account for approximately 4.8%. General observations from the study: GvH clone levels peaked in circulation, and this peak was associated with early post-transplant HvG declines.

Sequencing used PBMCs, obtained approximately 35 months after intestinal transplantation. The chain carries TRBV7-6 and TRBJ2-6; no definite D call. This sequence originates from a human patient who received an intestinal transplant, so some T cells may come from the graft donor. The CDR3 is CASSSPVSGANVLTF. The CDR3 nucleotides read TGTGCCAGCAGCTCACCAGTCTCTGGGGCCAACGTCCTGACTTTC.